Shown below are 26 T cell receptor beta chains from a single sample sequenced in a study of metastatic and nonmetastatic thyroid tumors. TCRdb called clones again from the PCR reads with MiXCR. This table holds about 92,000 clones, more than 13% found once. Not a single patient had been given any form of treatment at any point before undergoing thyroid surgery. Sequenced material: blood. Receptor source: a female donor with papillary thyroid cancer or a benign thyroid nodule (not recorded which). Some clones in this sample may be carry-over from other donors' samples.

This clone was counted ten times or more. J is TRBJ1-5 and V is TRBV28, with D maybe TRBD1 (6 bases). Trimming cost V 10 bases and J 0 bases, with 10 bases left between them. The CDR3 runs to 13 residues. From germline, CDR1 is MDHEN and CDR2 SYDVKM. The CDR3 loop is CATRGASNQPQHF. The CDR3 DNA is TGTGCCACCCGGGGGGCTAGCAATCAGCCCCAGCATTTT.

This clone was found a few times. V is TRBV6-1 and J is TRBJ2-7, with 10 positions matching TRBD2. The ends lost 6 bases at V and 6 bases at J; junction bases unmatched: 8. CDR3 length: 14 residues. Germline loops: CDR1 MNHNS, CDR2 SASEGT. In DNA, the CDR3 is TGTGCCAGCAGCCCCGGGCTAGCGGGAGTCGAGCAGTACTTC. Protein product: CASSPGLAGVEQYF.

This clone was observed many times. V and J are TRBV12-3 or TRBV12-4 and TRBJ1-2; D is possibly TRBD1 (5 bases). CDR3 length: 15 amino acids. V lost 5 bases and J 4 bases, leaving 17 bases between the germline ends. The CDR3 DNA reads as TGTGCCAGCAGTCTCGGCGTTGGGGGTGGCTATGGCTACACCTTC. Translation gives CASSLGVGGGYGYTF.

This clone was seen repeatedly, ten times or more. The chain couples TRBV7-9 to TRBJ1-2, with a possible D match to TRBD1 (6 bases). The CDR3 loop spans 15 amino acids. Trimming pared 1 base from V and 3 bases from J, leaving 12 bases between. Germline V gives CDR1 SEHNR, CDR2 FQNEAQ (reference sequence). The CDR3 protein is CASSLGAGADYGYTF. CDR3 DNA sequence: TGTGCCAGCAGCTTAGGGGCAGGGGCGGACTATGGCTACACCTTC.

This chain uses TRBV4-1 with TRBJ1-6, with TRBD1 as a possible D gene (5 bases). V lost 5 bases and J 6 bases, leaving 14 bases between the germline ends. CDR1 is MGHRA, CDR2 YSYEKL, per germline. This CDR3 spans 15 amino acids. The CDR3 nucleotides are TGCGCCAGCAGCAGAGACCGCAGGGCTAATTCACCCCTCCACTTT. Encoded protein: CASSRDRRANSPLHF.

This clone was counted at least ten times. This rearrangement joins TRBV10-3 to TRBJ1-2; 7 bases line up with TRBD1. V lost 0 bases and J lost 8; bases outside the gene matches: 3. The CDR3 totals 13 residues. Germline values: CDR1 ENHRY, CDR2 SYGVKD. Here the CDR3 reads CAISESAGQGYTF. Written as DNA, the CDR3 is TGTGCCATCAGTGAGTCCGCGGGACAGGGCTACACCTTC.

Turning to this clone: A much larger clone lies a single base off, so this may be a read error. The rearrangement links TRBV5-4 to TRBJ2-7; tentatively, D is TRBD2 (5 bases). V shed 6 bases and J shed 5 bases, with 18 bases lying between them. The CDR3 is 14 residues long. Germline CDR1 is SGHNT and CDR2 is YYREEE (reference sequence). This CDR3 reads CASIYGRGVDEQYF. DNA of the CDR3: TGTGCCAGCATCTACGGCCGGGGAGTCGACGAGCAGTACTTC.

This clone was observed at least ten times. This chain joins TRBV28 and TRBJ1-1; D is unclear. V was clipped by 2 bases and J by 6 bases, with 10 bases between them. This CDR3 is built from 13 residues. CDR1 is MDHEN, CDR2 SYDVKM, per germline. CDR3 DNA sequence: TGTGCCAGCAGTTTACAGACTTCGTCTGAAGCTTTCTTT. It codes for CASSLQTSSEAFF.

This clone came up many times. V usage is TRBV27 and J usage is TRBJ2-7, with 8 bases that match TRBD2. This CDR3 region has 14 residues. Germline V gene sequence: CDR1 MNHEY, CDR2 SMNVEV (reference sequence). V trimming: 5 bases; J trimming: 5 bases; junction bases outside the gene matches: 8. Written as DNA, the CDR3 is TGTGCCAGCAGTCTACGGGGGGGCCTCCACGAGCAGTACTTC. It specifies CASSLRGGLHEQYF.

The V and J genes are TRBV5-1 and TRBJ2-1; D tentatively fits TRBD1 or TRBD2 (6 bases each). There are 14 residues in the CDR3. From germline, CDR1 is SGHRS and CDR2 YFSETQ. V dropped 4 bases and J dropped 8 bases, with 16 bases sitting between them. As DNA, the CDR3 is TGCGCCAGCAGCCCAGGGGAAGCGGGCCATGAGCAGTTCTTC. This sequence encodes CASSPGEAGHEQFF.

This clone showed up many times. This chain joins TRBV3-1 and TRBJ1-1; a weak D match, TRBD1 (5 bases). This CDR3 comprises 16 residues. Germline-derived CDR1 and CDR2 are LGHDT and YNNKEL (reference sequence). The V and J ends lost 2 bases and 5 bases respectively, with 18 bases between them. CDR3 DNA sequence: TGTGCCAGCAGCCAACAACAGGCGGGATGGGGGACTGAAGCTTTCTTT. Residues: CASSQQQAGWGTEAFF.

V usage is TRBV5-5 and J usage is TRBJ2-1; a possible D gene is TRBD2 (7 bases). Between the trimmed V and J ends, which lost 4 bases and 4 bases, there was a span of 15 bases. The V gene's germline CDR1 is SGHKS and CDR2 YYEKEE (reference sequence). The CDR3 is 15 residues long. The CDR3 DNA is TGTGCCAGCAGCGGGGGGGGCTGGGTTTACAATGAGCAGTTCTTC. Amino acid sequence: CASSGGGWVYNEQFF.

Concerning this clone itself: The same CDR3 is also encoded by other DNA sequences in this sample. The chain couples TRBV4-1 to TRBJ2-3; TRBD2 matches 7 bases. The CDR3 contains 17 residues. In germline, CDR1 is MGHRA, CDR2 YSYEKL. With 0 bases clipped from V and 2 bases from J, the junction kept 8 bases outside the gene matches. As DNA, the CDR3 is TGCGCCAGCAGCCAAGATTTAGCGGGTGGGTTCACAGATACGCAGTATTTT. Its translation: CASSQDLAGGFTDTQYF.

This clone was detected many times. This chain connects TRBV27 to TRBJ1-5, with D unresolved. V was cut by 0 bases and J by 4 bases, with 4 bases left in between. Germline V gene data show CDR1 as MNHEY and CDR2 as SMNVEV (reference sequence). This CDR3 contains 13 residues. CDR3 sequence: CASSLSENQPQHF. The CDR3 DNA reads as TGTGCCAGCAGTTTATCGGAGAATCAGCCCCAGCATTTT.

To note about this clone: This clone may be a read error of a much larger clone one base away. The identical CDR3 is also encoded by other nucleotide sequences in the sample. The rearrangement uses TRBV7-2 and TRBJ2-5; 8 positions agree with TRBD2. Germline loops: CDR1 SGHTA, CDR2 FQGNSA. The length of the CDR3 is 14 residues. The V gene end was trimmed by 5 bases and the J gene end by 6 bases; junction bases not matched to a gene: 8. The CDR3 nucleotides read TGTGCCAGCAGCCGGGGGGGGCAGGGAAAGACCCAGTACTTC. The encoded protein is CASSRGGQGKTQYF.

This clone was counted at least ten times. V is TRBV5-1 and J is TRBJ1-1; 7 nucleotides match TRBD1. V dropped 0 bases and J dropped 5; count of bases not matched to a gene: 7. The germline V gene has CDR1 SGHRS and CDR2 YFSETQ. The CDR3 is made up of 15 amino acids. CDR3 coding DNA: TGCGCCAGCAGCTTGGCGGGACAGTCTGGAACTGAAGCTTTCTTT. It is translated as CASSLAGQSGTEAFF.

This clone was seen at least ten times. The sample carries other DNA sequences with the same CDR3. The CDR3 nucleotides read TGTGCTAGTGCCGGGGACAGTAAAAACATTCAGTACTTC. Translation: CASAGDSKNIQYF. V and J are TRBV12-5 and TRBJ2-4; 7 nucleotides align to TRBD1. J lost 4 bases, V lost 7 bases, and 4 bases had no gene match. The germline gives CDR1 LGHNT, CDR2 FRNRAP. CDR3 length: 13 amino acids.

This clone was seen ten or more times. The chain links TRBV7-2 to TRBJ2-3, with D hard to call. The CDR3 contains 14 residues. CDR1 SGHTA and CDR2 FQGNSA come from the germline V gene. Between the trimmed V and J ends, which lost 4 bases and 2 bases, there was a span of 10 bases. As DNA, the CDR3 is TGTGCCAGCAGCTCTACCTCGCTCACAGATACGCAGTATTTT. Protein sequence: CASSSTSLTDTQYF.

This clone was counted many times. Other DNA sequences from this sample encode an identical CDR3 as well. The V and J genes are TRBV28 and TRBJ2-3; D may correspond to TRBD1 or TRBD2 (5 bases each). CDR3 length: 12 amino acids. The germline V gene encodes CDR1 MDHEN and CDR2 SYDVKM. Trimming shortened V by 3 bases and J by 4 bases, and 5 bases separated the two germline ends. The CDR3 DNA reads as TGTGCCAGCAGTTTGGGGGCAGATACGCAGTATTTT. Translating gives CASSLGADTQYF.

This clone was observed at least ten times. In the same sample, other DNA sequences code for this CDR3. The chain recombines TRBV9 with TRBJ2-3; the match to TRBD2 covers 10 bases. Germline CDR1 and CDR2: SGDLS and YYNGEE. Trimming took 0 bases from V and 6 from J; bases not matched to a gene: 10. The CDR3 consists of 17 residues. The CDR3 loop reads CASSVDLAGAPLDTQYF. CDR3 nucleotides: TGTGCCAGCAGCGTAGACCTAGCGGGGGCCCCTCTGGATACGCAGTATTTT.

This clone has at least ten counts. The junction departs from the called germline gene at one end, perhaps through a read error. The CDR3, as DNA: TGTGCCAGCAGTGAAGGGCCTTCCTTCTTC. Protein product: CASSEGPSFF. The chain joins TRBV2 to TRBJ2-5; D unclear. CDR1 SNHLY and CDR2 FYNNEI come from the germline V gene. The length of the CDR3 is 10 residues.

This clone was observed at least ten times. The V and J genes are TRBV19 and TRBJ2-2; D uncertain. The CDR3 loop spans 12 amino acids. The V end lost 3 bases, the J end lost 6 bases, and 5 bases lay between the germline ends. CDR1 is LNHDA and CDR2 is SQIVND in the germline V gene (reference sequence). The CDR3: CASSIFSGELFF. The CDR3 coding sequence is TGTGCCAGTAGTATCTTCTCCGGGGAGCTGTTTTTT.

DNA of the CDR3: TGCGCCAGCAGCTTTCCTATCGGGGCCCCCCAAGAGACCCAGTACTTC. Translating gives CASSFPIGAPQETQYF. The chain is built from TRBV5-1 and TRBJ2-5; tentatively, D is TRBD1 or TRBD2 (5 bases each). The germline CDR1 and CDR2 sequences are SGHRS and YFSETQ. V lost 2 bases, J lost 1 base, and 15 bases lay in between. The CDR3 is made up of 16 amino acids.

Notes on this clone: Just one base apart from a much larger clone, this may be a read error. The J gene is TRBJ2-3, the V gene TRBV20-1; no clear D gene. Per germline, CDR1 DFQATT and CDR2 SNEGSKA (reference sequence). CDR3 length equals 15 residues. The V end lost 8 bases, the J end lost 0 bases, and 18 bases lay between the germline ends. CDR3 sequence (DNA): TGCAGTTCCCCTTGGCTAGGGTTAAGCACAGATACGCAGTATTTT. The encoded protein is CSSPWLGLSTDTQYF.

A note on this clone: This may be a read error: a much more frequent sequence differs by one nucleotide. The chain has TRBV5-1 and TRBJ2-5, with D perhaps matching TRBD1 or TRBD2 (6 bases each). With 2 bases removed from V and 5 bases from J, the gap between germline ends came to 28 bases. The CDR3 is 19 amino acids. Germline CDR1 and CDR2: SGHRS and YFSETQ. For the CDR3, the DNA is TGCGCCAGCAGCTTAGGCCGCGTAGGCGGAGGGGGACGGCCGGAGACCCAGTACTTC. It translates to CASSLGRVGGGGRPETQYF.

The gene calls are TRBV18 and TRBJ2-7; possibly TRBD1 for D (5 bases). The CDR3 runs 14 residues. CDR1 and CDR2 (germline): KGHSH, LQKENI. Trimming took 3 bases from V and 5 from J, leaving 14 bases between them. CDR3 residues: CASSPSRDRHEQYF. CDR3 DNA sequence: TGTGCCAGCTCACCGTCCAGGGATAGGCACGAGCAGTACTTC.